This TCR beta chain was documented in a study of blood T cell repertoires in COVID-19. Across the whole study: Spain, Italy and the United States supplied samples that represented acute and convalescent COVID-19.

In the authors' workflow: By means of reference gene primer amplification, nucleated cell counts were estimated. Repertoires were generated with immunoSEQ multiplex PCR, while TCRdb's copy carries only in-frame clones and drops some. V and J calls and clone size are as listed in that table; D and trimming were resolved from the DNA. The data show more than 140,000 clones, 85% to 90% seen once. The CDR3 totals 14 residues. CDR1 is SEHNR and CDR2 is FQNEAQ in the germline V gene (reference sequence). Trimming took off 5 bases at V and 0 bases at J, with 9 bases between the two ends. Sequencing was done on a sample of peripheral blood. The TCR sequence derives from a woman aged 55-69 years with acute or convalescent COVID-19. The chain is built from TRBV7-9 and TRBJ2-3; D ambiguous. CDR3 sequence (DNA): TGTGCCAGCAGCCTCTCTTCTAGCACAGATACGCAGTATTTT. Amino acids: CASSLSSSTDTQYF.